Following are 2 T cell receptor beta chains from one sample sequenced in a study of cytomegalovirus exposure and HLA in healthy donors (dated by TCRdb to about 2017). The receptor library was made with the immunoSEQ multiplex PCR assay. A mixture of 60 forward primers for TCR Vbeta segments and 13 reverse primers for TCR Jbeta segments was used in the multiplex PCR. Held by TCRdb, this immuneACCESS table contains in-frame sequences only and omits some clones. Under half of the omission traces to an unresolved V gene where checked; the cause of the rest is unknown. This sample's clone table shows approximately 130,000 clones. Less than 2.5% of the sample belongs to the ten largest clones. Material: PBMCs. These receptors were obtained from a woman aged 60 to 75 in good health and CMV-seronegative.

The V gene is TRBV11-1, the J gene TRBJ2-3, with D maybe TRBD1 (6 bases). The V gene's germline CDR1 is SGHAT and CDR2 FQDESV (reference sequence). V lost 5 bases, J lost 3 bases, and 15 bases lay in between. The CDR3 sequence is 15 residues long. CDR3 DNA: TGTGCCAGCAGCCCCCAAGGGGGAGTAACAGATACGCAGTATTTT. Translating gives CASSPQGGVTDTQYF.

The CDR3 here is CASSDLTMGGGETQYF. In nucleotides, the CDR3 is TGTGCCAGCAGTGACCTAACTATGGGCGGAGGAGAGACCCAGTACTTC. This rearrangement joins TRBV2 to TRBJ2-5, with a tentative D call TRBD2 (5 bases). Between the trimmed V and J ends, which lost 3 bases and 4 bases, there was a span of 18 bases. This CDR3 is 16 amino acids long. CDR1 is SNHLY, CDR2 FYNNEI, per germline.